These 18 T cell receptor beta chains came from one sample sequenced in a study of T cells in women clearing cervical HPV infection (dated by TCRdb to the late 2010s). Library preparation employed the immunoSEQ multiplex PCR assay. Held by TCRdb, this immuneACCESS table contains in-frame sequences only and omits some clones. Under half of the omission traces to an unresolved V gene where checked; the cause of the rest is unknown. This sample's records show 36,000 or so clones. About 1.7% of the sample rests with the top ten. The sample taken for sequencing was blood buffy coat. These receptor sequences come from a woman aged 18 to 69 with a cervical HPV16 infection that either progressed to CIN3+ or cleared (not recorded which).

Note on this clone: The CDR3 end lies 3 residues beyond the end of the read and is filled in from the germline J gene. This chain uses TRBV7-6 with TRBJ1-2; D remains unclear. This CDR3 is 14 amino acids long. Germline CDR1 is SGHVS and CDR2 is FNYEAQ. The sequenced CDR3 bases are TGTGCCAGCAGCCCAACTATAAACGCAGATACC. Its protein is CASSPTINADT. The full CDR3 sequence reads CASSPTINADTYTF.

Remarks on this clone: The CDR3 goes on 3 residues after the read ends, and that part is filled in from the germline J gene. The chain employs TRBV7-6 and TRBJ2-2; D uncertain. CDR3 length: 16 residues. The germline CDR1 and CDR2 sequences are SGHVS and FNYEAQ. CDR3 bases read: TGTGCCAGCAGCTTAGGCGGTCGATCCTATAATTCACCG. It encodes CASSLGGRSYNSP. The entire CDR3 sequence reads CASSLGGRSYNSPLFF.

A word on this clone: The read ends 3 residues early relative to the CDR3; the germline J gene fills the gap. The chain carries TRBV7-9 and TRBJ2-5, with D maybe TRBD1 (5 bases). The CDR3 runs to 14 residues. V was trimmed by 6 bases and J by 1 base, leaving 12 bases between them. Germline V gene sequence: CDR1 SEHNR, CDR2 FQNEAQ (reference sequence). Incomplete CDR3 DNA: TGTGCCAGCAGGCGATCAGGGTTCCAAGAGACC. Translating gives CASRRSGFQET. The complete CDR3 sequence is CASRRSGFQETQYF.

Concerning this clone itself: The read gets to within 3 residues of the CDR3 end, and the germline J gene fills in the rest. The chain combines TRBV6-1 with TRBJ1-1, with a weak D call TRBD1 (5 bases). This CDR3 is 14 amino acids long. Germline CDR1 reads MNHNS; CDR2 reads SASEGT. The CDR3 spells CASREWGIPGGAFF. The sequenced CDR3 bases are TGTGCCAGCAGAGAATGGGGCATTCCCGGTGGA.

In regard to this clone: With the read ending 3 residues before the CDR3 end, the germline J gene is used to fill in that end. This rearrangement joins TRBV5-1 to TRBJ1-1; D is unclear. The ends were cut back, 0 bases at V and 2 bases at J, with 8 bases in the middle. Germline V gene data show CDR1 as SGHRS and CDR2 as YFSETQ. This CDR3 has 14 amino acids. CDR3 residues: CASSLVARNTEAFF. The part of the CDR3 DNA that was read is TGCGCCAGCAGCTTGGTAGCCAGAAACACTGAA.

Points on this clone: The read terminates 3 residues ahead of where the CDR3 ends, so the germline J gene completes it. The chain recombines TRBV11-3 with TRBJ2-1, with 13 bases that match TRBD2. The CDR3 is made up of 15 amino acids. Germline values: CDR1 SGHNT, CDR2 YENEEA. J gave up 9 bases and V 5 bases, and 7 bases lay outside the gene matches. CDR3 sequence: CASSRGTSGDVEQFF. The sequenced part of the CDR3 DNA is TGTGCCAGCAGCCGCGGGACTAGCGGGGACGTTGAG.

For this clone: A junction boundary mismatches the germline segment, possibly from a read error. Read data end 3 residues before the CDR3 end; the end is taken from the germline J gene. The chain combines TRBV7-2 with TRBJ2-3; D may be TRBD2 (5 bases). The CDR3 consists of 13 residues. The germline CDR1 and CDR2 sequences are SGHTA and FQGNSA. The sequenced CDR3 bases are TGTGCCAGCAGCTTTCGGGGAGCAGAGACG. Translation: CASSFRGAET. The CDR3 in its entirety is CASSFRGAETQYF.

Remarks on this clone: The sequenced fragment ends 3 residues before the CDR3 boundary, so the rest is inferred from the germline J gene. The chain couples TRBV12-3 or TRBV12-4 to TRBJ2-3; possibly TRBD2 for D (5 bases). The CDR3 consists of 14 residues. Trimming left V 6 bases short and J 1 base short, with 11 bases between. The CDR3 sequence is CASSTSGRTDTQYF. The covered CDR3 bases are TGTGCCAGCAGCACTAGTGGCCGCACAGATACG.

CDR3 region: CASSFASGGADEQFF. The CDR3 bases that were read are TGCGCCAGCAGCTTTGCTAGCGGGGGGGCCGATGAG. The rearrangement uses TRBV5-1 and TRBJ2-1; 12 bases are shared with TRBD2. The CDR3 goes on 3 residues after the read ends, and that part is filled in from the germline J gene. With 2 bases clipped from V and 8 bases from J, the junction kept 5 bases outside the gene matches. From germline, CDR1 is SGHRS and CDR2 YFSETQ. The CDR3 extends over 15 amino acids. The variable domain in full, with the rest retrieved from reference TRBV5-1 and TRBJ2-1, is KAGVTQTPRYLIKTRGQQVTLSCSPISGHRSVSWYQQTPGQGLQFLFEYFSETQRNKGNFPGRFSGRQFSNSRSEMNVSTLELGDSALYLCASSFASGGADEQFFGPGTRLTVL.

CDR3: CASSSIVGELFF. The sequenced CDR3 bases are TGTGCCAGCAGCTCAATAGTCGGGGAG. The V gene is TRBV7-6, the J gene TRBJ2-2; D call uncertain. The read comes to an end 3 residues before the CDR3 does, leaving the germline J gene to fill in the end. The ends were cut back, 4 bases at V and 7 bases at J, with 7 bases in the middle. The CDR3 runs 12 residues. Germline CDR1 is SGHVS and CDR2 is FNYEAQ.

In the case of this clone: The CDR3 end is not reached by the read, which stops 3 residues before it; the germline J gene fills it in. The V gene is TRBV14, the J gene TRBJ2-2, with a tentative D call TRBD2 (6 bases). The CDR3 spans 13 residues. Germline V CDR1 and CDR2: SGHDN, FVKESK. V lost 1 base, J lost 6 bases, and 6 bases lay in between. Incomplete CDR3 DNA: TGTGCCAGCAGCCAAGGCGGGGCCGGGGAG. This encodes CASSQGGAGE. The whole CDR3 protein is CASSQGGAGELFF.

The CDR3 sequence: CASTVGGDTEAFF. The DNA read from the CDR3 is TGTGCCAGCACCGTAGGGGGGGACACTGAA. The rearrangement links TRBV18 to TRBJ1-1; the D gene is possibly TRBD1 (6 bases). The read ends 3 residues before the CDR3 terminus; that terminus is restored from the germline J gene. The germline gives CDR1 KGHSH, CDR2 LQKENI. V was cut by 8 bases and J by 3 bases, with 13 bases left in between. The CDR3 has 13 residues.

With regard to this clone: The CDR3 goes on 3 residues after the read ends, and that part is filled in from the germline J gene. The genes are TRBV30 and TRBJ2-3, with no clear D. The CDR3 loop spans 13 amino acids. In germline, CDR1 is GTSNPN, CDR2 SVGIG (reference sequence). CDR3 region: CAWSEGVQETQYF. CDR3 DNA (partial): TGTGCCTGGAGTGAGGGTGTCCAAGAGACG.

Comments on this clone: With the read ending 3 residues before the CDR3 end, the germline J gene is used to fill in that end. This sequence joins TRBV30 and TRBJ1-2; the D is unclear. The CDR3 contains 11 residues. CDR1 and CDR2 (germline): GTSNPN, SVGIG (reference sequence). The covered CDR3 bases are TGTGCCTGGAGTGTAGTGAGCGAC. Translated: CAWSVVSD. The complete CDR3 protein is CAWSVVSDYTF.

On this clone: The read ends 3 residues before the CDR3 terminus; that terminus is restored from the germline J gene. The chain uses TRBV6-2 or TRBV6-3 and TRBJ2-3, with a weak D call TRBD1 (5 bases). Germline assignment: CDR1 MNHEY and CDR2 SVGEGT. The CDR3 sequence is 15 residues long. Trimming stripped 5 bases from V and 3 bases from J, with 15 bases between. The CDR3 protein is CASSPLVGRTDTQYF. The sequenced CDR3 bases are TGTGCCAGCAGTCCTCTGGTGGGGCGGACAGATACG.

Regarding this clone: The read falls 3 residues short of the CDR3 end, and the missing part is taken from the germline J gene. The gene calls are TRBV12-3 or TRBV12-4 and TRBJ1-4, with D possibly matching TRBD1 (6 bases). This CDR3 has 15 residues. The ends were cut back, 3 bases at V and 8 bases at J, with 16 bases in the middle. This CDR3 is CASSFTPGVEEKLFF. CDR3 bases read: TGTGCCAGCAGTTTTACGCCAGGGGTAGAAGAAAAA.

In the case of this clone: The read ends 3 residues before the CDR3 terminus; that terminus is restored from the germline J gene. V and J are TRBV10-3 and TRBJ1-4; D is uncertain. The V and J ends lost 6 bases and 0 bases respectively, with 8 bases between them. This CDR3 comprises 14 residues. Germline lookup yields CDR1 ENHRY and CDR2 SYGVKD. CDR3 sequence reads: CAIRPGSTNEKLFF. The CDR3 bases that were read are TGTGCCATCAGGCCAGGATCAACTAATGAAAAA.

To note about this clone: The read is 3 residues too short to cover the CDR3 end, so that end is filled in from the germline J gene. V and J are TRBV14 and TRBJ2-4; 9 bases align to TRBD1. Germline V CDR1 and CDR2: SGHDN, FVKESK. The CDR3 totals 16 residues. After removal of 4 bases from V and 6 bases from J, the junction contained 10 bases not matched to a gene. The part of the CDR3 DNA that was read is TGTGCCAGCAGCCCAGACGGGACAGGGATGGGAAACATT. It codes for CASSPDGTGMGNI. The whole CDR3 reads CASSPDGTGMGNIQYF.